The T cell receptor (beta chain) described here comes from a study of Ad26.COV2.S vaccination and SARS-CoV-2 variants. Study observations and caveats: Recipients given vaccine exceeded placebo recipients in spike-specific TCR breadth. Vaccine recipients and placebo recipients showed similar non-spike TCR breadth. Reported findings describe substantial breadth in spike-specific CD8+ and CD4+ T cell responses following vaccination. Total T cell responses were possibly underestimated by TCR breadth and depth analyses.

Only in-frame clones appear in the TCRdb table, and some are missing; sequencing was by immunoSEQ multiplex PCR. Of 350,000 to 450,000 clones listed, around 92% are singletons. Points on this clone: Its target is not known.

Germline CDR1 and CDR2: LNHNV and YYDKDF (reference sequence). The V and J ends lost 0 bases and 5 bases respectively, with 13 bases between them. The CDR3 extends over 15 amino acids. Sequenced here: peripheral blood, sampled after recovery from COVID-19. The chain joins TRBV15 to TRBJ2-5, with D hard to call. The receptor was isolated from a human donor who had recovered from COVID-19. The CDR3 reads CATSRDPVSRETQYF. In nucleotides, the CDR3 is TGTGCCACCAGCAGAGATCCGGTTTCTCGGGAGACCCAGTACTTC. Combining the CDR3 with reference TRBV15 and TRBJ2-5 gives the whole variable domain DAMVIQNPRYQVTQFGKPVTLSCSQTLNHNVMYWYQQKSSQAPKLLFHYYDKDFNNEADTPDNFQSRRPNTSFCFLDIRSPGLGDTAMYLCATSRDPVSRETQYFGPGTRLLVL.